The clone carrying this T cell receptor (beta chain) showed up just once. This entry belongs to a study of pediatric ulcerative colitis. V lost 0 bases to trimming and J lost 6 bases, with 11 bases between them. Germline values: CDR1 SQVTM, CDR2 ANQGSEA. The CDR3 runs to 13 residues. The data were produced by immunoSEQ multiplex PCR, yet TCRdb's version contains in-frame clones alone and is incomplete. The data hold 55,000 to 80,000 clones, with 77% observed a single time. Sequencing was performed on blood. This chain joins TRBV29-1 and TRBJ1-2, with D unresolved. This clonotype was obtained from a boy younger than 18 with moderate ulcerative colitis. Here the CDR3 reads CSVEDRGIHGYTF. In DNA, the CDR3 is TGCAGCGTTGAAGATCGCGGGATCCATGGCTACACCTTC.